Below, 9 T cell receptor beta chains from the same sample are listed, as sequenced in a study of T cell responses to AZD1222 COVID-19 vaccine (dated by TCRdb to the early 2020s). The receptor library was made with the immunoSEQ multiplex PCR assay. TCRdb took over this immuneACCESS table, retaining in-frame rearrangements with V and J assigned. Such tables are incomplete; in checked studies, under half of the missing clones stem from an unresolved V gene, and the remainder is unexplained. The sample table records over 85,000 clones; more than 70% of these occur just once. The ten largest clones capture approximately 17% of the sample. The sample's time point label, decoded: baseline before first vaccination. The sample in question was peripheral blood, obtained on day 0 of AZD1222 vaccination. The receptors were sampled from an adult in good health.

V usage is TRBV7-9 and J usage is TRBJ2-1, with a possible D match to TRBD2 (5 bases). The CDR3 runs to 14 residues. V lost 0 bases and J lost 11, with 14 bases in between. Germline-derived CDR1 and CDR2 are SEHNR and FQNEAQ (reference sequence). The CDR3 sequence is CASSLAGPSKKQFF. CDR3 nucleotide sequence: TGTGCCAGCAGCTTAGCAGGGCCTAGCAAAAAGCAGTTCTTC.

The chain combines TRBV7-3 with TRBJ2-5, with TRBD1 identical over 11 bases. The CDR3 spans 17 residues. The germline V gene encodes CDR1 SGHTA and CDR2 FQGTGA. The J segment lost 4 bases and the V segment lost 5 bases, leaving 12 bases of the junction unmatched. CDR3 bases: TGTGCCAGCAGCCCCTCCCCCGGACAGGGGGCTTTAGAGACCCAGTACTTC. This sequence encodes CASSPSPGQGALETQYF. The whole variable domain, filled in from reference TRBV7-3 and TRBJ2-5, reads GAGVSQTPSNKVTEKGKYVELRCDPISGHTALYWYRQSLGQGPEFLIYFQGTGAADDSGLPNDRFFAVRPEGSVSTLKIQRTERGDSAVYLCASSPSPGQGALETQYFGPGTRLLVL.

The gene calls are TRBV12-3 or TRBV12-4 and TRBJ2-3; no definite D call. The CDR3 length is 13 residues. Trimming removed 8 bases from V and 0 bases from J, with 9 bases in between. The CDR3 spells CASGPFSTDTQYF. The CDR3 DNA reads TGTGCCAGCGGGCCGTTTAGCACAGATACGCAGTATTTT.

The chain recombines TRBV6-2 or TRBV6-3 with TRBJ1-6; D is uncertain. This CDR3 has 14 amino acids. V was pared by 3 bases and J by 7 bases, with 10 bases between. CDR1 is MNHEY and CDR2 is SVGEGT in the germline V gene. The CDR3 DNA follows: TGTGCCAGCAGTTATGGAGGCAACAATTCACCCCTCCACTTT. Its protein is CASSYGGNNSPLHF.

J is TRBJ1-1 and V is TRBV3-1 (or the pseudogene TRBV3-2), with D tentatively TRBD1 (6 bases). Deletions cut 1 base from V and 1 base from J, with 13 bases between. The CDR3 is 16 amino acids. In germline, CDR1 is LGHDT, CDR2 YNNKEL (reference sequence). The CDR3: CASSQGTQGGNTEAFF. The CDR3 DNA reads TGTGCCAGCAGCCAAGGGACACAGGGCGGGAACACTGAAGCTTTCTTT.

This sequence joins TRBV7-9 and TRBJ1-3; TRBD1 aligns across 7 bases. The V gene end was trimmed by 5 bases and the J gene end by 0 bases; junction bases not matched to a gene: 10. The CDR3 extends over 17 amino acids. Germline V gene sequence: CDR1 SEHNR, CDR2 FQNEAQ (reference sequence). CDR3 in amino acids: CASSTIPGQNSGNTIYF. Here the CDR3 DNA reads TGTGCCAGCAGCACAATACCGGGACAGAACTCTGGAAACACCATATATTTT.

V gene TRBV11-3 combines with J gene TRBJ2-1, with D maybe TRBD1 (5 bases). With 11 bases removed from V and 0 bases from J, the gap between germline ends came to 11 bases. The CDR3 extends over 13 amino acids. Germline V gene data show CDR1 as SGHNT and CDR2 as YENEEA. The chain's CDR3 is CASQGSSYNEQFF. The CDR3 bases are TGTGCCTCCCAGGGTAGCTCCTACAATGAGCAGTTCTTC.

This chain joins TRBV28 and TRBJ1-6; 10 nucleotides align to TRBD1. J gave up 10 bases and V 7 bases, and 7 bases lay outside the gene matches. There are 14 residues in the CDR3. Germline lookup yields CDR1 MDHEN and CDR2 SYDVKM. The CDR3, as DNA: TGTGCCAGCAACTCCGGGACAGGGGACTCACCCCTCCACTTT. Its protein is CASNSGTGDSPLHF. The variable domain in full, with the rest retrieved from reference TRBV28 and TRBJ1-6, is DVKVTQSSRYLVKRTGEKVFLECVQDMDHENMFWYRQDPGLGLRLIYFSYDVKMKEKGDIPEGYSVSREKKERFSLILESASTNQTSMYLCASNSGTGDSPLHFGNGTRLTVT.

This chain uses TRBV28 with TRBJ1-2; D is ambiguous. This CDR3 is built from 13 residues. CDR1 and CDR2 from the germline V gene are MDHEN and SYDVKM. The germline V and J ends were trimmed by 2 bases and 5 bases, with 9 bases remaining between them. CDR3 sequence (DNA): TGTGCCAGCAGTTTACAGGTCCCTTATGGCTACACCTTC. Encoded protein: CASSLQVPYGYTF.